Sequencing of this TCR beta chain was carried out in a study of PD-L1 blockade in urothelial cancer. The time point: pretreatment peripheral blood. Profiling relied on immunoSEQ multiplex PCR, and the TCRdb table lists in-frame clones only, not all of them. Among tens of thousands of clones listed, roughly 86% were seen once. Sequencing used PBMCs, obtained around atezolizumab (anti-PD-L1) treatment. This TCR was sampled from a man in his sixties with urothelial cancer.

CDR3 in DNA: TGTGCCACCAGCAGAGATATGTCCTCAGGGGCTTTCTTT. Amino acids: CATSRDMSSGAFF. The chain joins TRBV15 to TRBJ1-1; D may be TRBD1 (5 bases). Trimming took off 0 bases at V and 11 bases at J, with 13 bases between the two ends. The germline gives CDR1 LNHNV, CDR2 YYDKDF (reference sequence). This CDR3 spans 13 amino acids. The whole variable domain, filled in from reference TRBV15 and TRBJ1-1, reads DAMVIQNPRYQVTQFGKPVTLSCSQTLNHNVMYWYQQKSSQAPKLLFHYYDKDFNNEADTPDNFQSRRPNTSFCFLDIRSPGLGDTAMYLCATSRDMSSGAFFGQGTRLTVV.